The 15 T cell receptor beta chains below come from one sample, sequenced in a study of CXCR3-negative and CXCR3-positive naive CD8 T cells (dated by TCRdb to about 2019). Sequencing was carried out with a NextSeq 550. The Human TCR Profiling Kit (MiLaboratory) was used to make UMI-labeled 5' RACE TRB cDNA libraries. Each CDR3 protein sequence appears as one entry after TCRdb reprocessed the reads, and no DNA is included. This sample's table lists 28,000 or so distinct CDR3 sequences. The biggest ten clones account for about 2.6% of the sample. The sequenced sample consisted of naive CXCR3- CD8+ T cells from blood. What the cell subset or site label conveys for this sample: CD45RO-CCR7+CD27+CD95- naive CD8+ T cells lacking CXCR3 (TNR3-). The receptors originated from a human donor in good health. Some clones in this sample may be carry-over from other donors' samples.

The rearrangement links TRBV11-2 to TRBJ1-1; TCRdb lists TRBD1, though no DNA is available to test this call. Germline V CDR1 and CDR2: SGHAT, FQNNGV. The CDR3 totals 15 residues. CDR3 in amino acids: CASRGQGAGNTEAFF.

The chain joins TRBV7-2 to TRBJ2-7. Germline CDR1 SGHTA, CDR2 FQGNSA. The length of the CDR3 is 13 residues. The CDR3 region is CASSSVPTYEQYF.

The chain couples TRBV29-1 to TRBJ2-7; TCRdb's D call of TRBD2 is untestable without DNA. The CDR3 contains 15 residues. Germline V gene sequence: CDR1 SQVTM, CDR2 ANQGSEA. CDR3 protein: CSVEDPTSGWHEQYF.

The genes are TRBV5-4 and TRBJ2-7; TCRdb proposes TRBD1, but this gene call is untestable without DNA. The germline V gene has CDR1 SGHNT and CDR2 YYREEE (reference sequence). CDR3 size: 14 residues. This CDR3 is CASTLDRGVREQYF.

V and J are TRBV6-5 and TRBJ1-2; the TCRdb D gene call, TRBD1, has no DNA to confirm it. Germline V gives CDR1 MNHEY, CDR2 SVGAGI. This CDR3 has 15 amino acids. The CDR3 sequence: CASSLTRDSHYGYTF.

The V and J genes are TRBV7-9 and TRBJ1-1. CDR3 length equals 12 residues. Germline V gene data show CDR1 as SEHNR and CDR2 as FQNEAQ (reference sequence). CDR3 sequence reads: CASSFADTEAFF.

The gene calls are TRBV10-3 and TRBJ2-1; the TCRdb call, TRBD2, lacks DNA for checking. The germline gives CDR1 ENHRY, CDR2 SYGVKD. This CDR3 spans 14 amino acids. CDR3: CAIKGLAGMDEQFF.

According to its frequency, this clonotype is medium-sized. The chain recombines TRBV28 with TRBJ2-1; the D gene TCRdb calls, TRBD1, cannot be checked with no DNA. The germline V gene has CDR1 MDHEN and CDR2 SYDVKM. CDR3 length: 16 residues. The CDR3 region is CASSPTGENSYNEQFF.

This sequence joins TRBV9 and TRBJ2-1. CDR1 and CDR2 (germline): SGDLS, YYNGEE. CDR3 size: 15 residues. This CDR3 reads CASSITSLSYNERFF. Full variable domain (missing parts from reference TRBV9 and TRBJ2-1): DSGVTQTPKHLITATGQRVTLRCSPRSGDLSVYWYQQSLDQGLQFLIQYYNGEERAKGNILERFSAQQFPDLHSELNLSSLELGDSALYFCASSITSLSYNERFFGPGTRLTVL.

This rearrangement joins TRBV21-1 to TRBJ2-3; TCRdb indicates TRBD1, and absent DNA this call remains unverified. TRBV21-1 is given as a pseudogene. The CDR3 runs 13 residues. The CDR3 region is CASLRWDADTQYF.

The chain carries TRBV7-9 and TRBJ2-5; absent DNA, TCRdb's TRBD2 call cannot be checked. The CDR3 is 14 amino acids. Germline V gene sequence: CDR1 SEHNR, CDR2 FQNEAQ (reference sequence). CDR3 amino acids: CASSLPSGGETQYF.

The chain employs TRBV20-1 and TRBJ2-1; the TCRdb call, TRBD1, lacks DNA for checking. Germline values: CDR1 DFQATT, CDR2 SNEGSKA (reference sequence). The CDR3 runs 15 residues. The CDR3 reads CSARDLSGGYNEQFF.

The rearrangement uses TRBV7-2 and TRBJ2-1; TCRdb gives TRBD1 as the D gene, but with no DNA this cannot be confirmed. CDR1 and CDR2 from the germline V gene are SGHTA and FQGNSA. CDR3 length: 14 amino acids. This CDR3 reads CASSTTGPYNEQFF.

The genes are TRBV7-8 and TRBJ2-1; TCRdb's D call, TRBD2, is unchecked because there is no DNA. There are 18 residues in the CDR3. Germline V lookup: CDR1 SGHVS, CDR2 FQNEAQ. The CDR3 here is CASSLFVVAEYIYNEQFF.

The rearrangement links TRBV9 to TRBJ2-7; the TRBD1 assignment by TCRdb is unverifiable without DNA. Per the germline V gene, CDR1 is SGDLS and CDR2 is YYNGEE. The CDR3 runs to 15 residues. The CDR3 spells CASSVWGGYGDEQYF. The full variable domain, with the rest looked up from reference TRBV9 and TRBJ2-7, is DSGVTQTPKHLITATGQRVTLRCSPRSGDLSVYWYQQSLDQGLQFLIQYYNGEERAKGNILERFSAQQFPDLHSELNLSSLELGDSALYFCASSVWGGYGDEQYFGPGTRLTVT.